The entry below describes one T cell receptor beta chain. Its antigen is unknown. The entry originates in a study of shared clonotypes between healthy human individuals. Regarding the study as a whole: Four donors shared approximately 5% of their naive CD4 clonotypes. Clonotype sharing among the donors was expected to vary with sequencing depth.

This CDR3 is 13 amino acids long. Trimming removed 4 bases from V and 7 bases from J, with 13 bases in between. Germline CDR1 SGHDN, CDR2 FVKESK. Sequenced by immunoSEQ multiplex PCR; TCRdb stores in-frame clones only, minus some. The data hold about 2.4 million clones, with just over 90% observed a single time. The TCR originated in a man between 18 and 29 years old in good health. Material for sequencing was naive CD4+ T cells sorted from blood. Subset indicated: CD45RA+ positively selected. The chain employs TRBV14 and TRBJ1-2; D uncertain. The CDR3 spells CASSPGRTTGYTF. CDR3 nucleotide sequence: TGTGCCAGCAGCCCCGGACGTACTACTGGCTACACCTTC.